Listed here are 3 T cell receptor beta chains from one sample, sequenced in a study of tumor-infiltrating lymphocytes in primary liver carcinoma (dated by TCRdb to between 2016 and 2019). This sample was sequenced with an Illumina HiSeq 2500. A constant-region primer and ProtoScript II reverse transcriptase were used to reverse-transcribe TCRbeta-specific cDNA from roughly 500 ng total RNA. TCRbeta libraries were built with three nested multiplex PCR rounds, a slightly modified ARM-PCR procedure. Each of the first two PCR rounds ran for about 10 cycles using multiplex TRBV1-TRBV30 forward primers together with a Cbeta reverse primer. Through fastp at Q25 and MiXCR, TCRdb rebuilt clones from the public reads, retaining in-frame beta chains. Rows are unified per CDR3 protein, each entry keeping the most common DNA and genes. This sample has about 84,000 distinct CDR3 sequences in its table, and 55% to 85% of those were observed once. The ten largest account for 15% to 20% of the sample.

Without any cell sorting, total RNA and DNA were co-extracted from about 20-30 mg of bulk tissue using the AllPrep DNA/RNA mini kit. Sequencing used liver tumor tissue from sampling region 1. Interpreted using the paper, the cell subset or site label stands for: tumor region T1, superior pole. The receptors stem from a man aged 35 to 55 with primary liver carcinoma and hepatitis B virus infection.

Concerning this clonotype itself: It may be a read error: a sequence one base away is much more abundant. The gene calls are TRBV20-1 and TRBJ2-5; either TRBD1 or TRBD2 may fit D (5 bases each). This CDR3 has 13 amino acids. CDR1 DFQATT and CDR2 SNEGSKA come from the germline V gene (reference sequence). The CDR3 is CNAREGIKETQYF. The CDR3 DNA follows: TGCAATGCTAGAGAGGGGATTAAAGAGACCCAGTACTTC.

On this clonotype itself: Its ends do not fully match the called genes, so a read error is possible. The J gene is TRBJ2-1, the V gene TRBV29-1; TRBD1 matches at 7 bases. The CDR3 has 14 amino acids. CDR1 and CDR2 (germline): SQVTM, ANQGSEA. The CDR3 bases are TGCGGCGTTGACAGGGACGGGGCCTACAATGACCAGTTCTTC. Translated, it gives CGVDRDGAYNDQFF.

This clonotype was counted many times. The CDR3 region is CASSLRGLYEQYF. The CDR3 DNA sequence: TGTGCCAGCAGCTTGAGGGGGTTGTACGAGCAGTACTTC. The chain combines TRBV5-6 with TRBJ2-7; tentatively, D is TRBD1 (6 bases). Per germline, CDR1 SGHDT and CDR2 YYEEEE. The length of the CDR3 is 13 residues. Trimming removed 1 base from V and 4 bases from J, with 9 bases in between.